The rows below give T cell receptor beta chains drawn from one sample of a study of OX40 agonist ivuxolimab in advanced cancers. Libraries were prepared by immunoSEQ multiplex PCR; TCRdb keeps only in-frame clonotypes and omits some of them. The sample consists of approximately 26,000 clones, over 70% of them appearing once. The starting material was CD4+ or CD8+ T cells sorted from blood, obtained in a trial of the OX40 agonist ivuxolimab. These receptors all stem from an adult with an advanced solid tumor such as melanoma, head and neck, liver or kidney cancer. Both conserved end residues are part of each CDR3. The D gene is left open where the match is weak. Not every row has a clone size; where given, it reads once, few, many or a size class.

J | D | size | V | CDR3 | DNA
TRBJ1-5 | . | . | TRBV7-2 | CASSPIAGELLQPQHF | TGTGCCAGCAGCCCGATCGCAGGGGAGTTACTTCAGCCCCAGCATTTT
TRBJ1-3 | . | . | TRBV19 | CASSRGATGNTIYF | TGTGCCAGTAGTAGGGGAGCAACTGGAAACACCATATATTTT
TRBJ2-4 | . | . | TRBV2 | CASSEAGHRLAKNIQYF | TGTGCCAGCAGTGAAGCAGGGCACCGATTAGCCAAAAACATTCAGTACTTC
TRBJ2-7 | TRBD2 | . | TRBV29-1 | CSVAKTGGYEQYF | TGCAGCGTTGCAAAGACCGGGGGGTACGAGCAGTACTTC
TRBJ2-5 | TRBD1 | . | TRBV9 | CASSVFTGALETQYF | TGTGCCAGCAGCGTTTTTACAGGGGCCCTGGAGACCCAGTACTTC
TRBJ1-3 | . | . | TRBV10-3 | CAISEGRSGNTIYF | TGTGCCATCAGTGAAGGGCGGTCTGGAAACACCATATATTTT
TRBJ2-7 | . | . | TRBV29-1 | CSVDSRDGGPEQYF | TGCAGCGTTGATAGTAGGGACGGGGGGCCCGAGCAGTACTTC
TRBJ2-3 | . | . | TRBV5-1 | CASSLDLSTDTQYF | TGCGCCAGCAGCTTGGATCTGAGCACAGATACGCAGTATTTT
TRBJ2-1 | . | . | TRBV7-9 | CASSPVPYNEQFF | TGTGCCAGCAGCCCGGTTCCCTACAATGAGCAGTTCTTC
TRBJ1-5 | . | . | TRBV7-2 | CASSFGPNQPQHF | TGTGCCAGCAGCTTCGGACCGAATCAGCCCCAGCATTTT
TRBJ2-7 | TRBD2 | . | TRBV11-2 | CASSLGSGAYEQYF | TGTGCCAGCAGCTTGGGCAGCGGGGCGTACGAGCAGTACTTC
TRBJ2-2 | . | . | TRBV5-4 | CASGGGQVGELFF | TGTGCCAGCGGGGGGGGCCAGGTCGGGGAGCTGTTTTTT
TRBJ2-3 | TRBD2 | once | TRBV5-1 | CASRQGLAGPSTDTQYF | TGCGCCAGCAGGCAGGGACTAGCGGGGCCTAGCACAGATACGCAGTATTTT
TRBJ1-1 | TRBD1 | . | TRBV9 | CASSVVGQGDTEAFF | TGTGCCAGCAGCGTAGTGGGACAGGGGGACACTGAAGCTTTCTTT
TRBJ2-7 | TRBD2 | few | TRBV11-2 | CASSLEPGLAYEQYF | TGTGCCAGCAGCTTAGAGCCGGGACTAGCATACGAGCAGTACTTC
TRBJ2-3 | . | . | TRBV18 | CASSPQPTGWTDTQYF | TGTGCCAGCTCACCACAACCCACAGGGTGGACAGATACGCAGTATTTT
TRBJ2-6 | . | . | TRBV6-1 | CASTGTGANVLTF | TGTGCCAGTACAGGGACTGGGGCCAACGTCCTGACTTTC
TRBJ1-1 | . | . | TRBV5-1 | CASSLLGVGSTEAFF | TGCGCCAGCAGCTTGCTCGGGGTAGGTAGCACTGAAGCTTTCTTT